The T cell receptor beta chain described here comes from a study of a mutant IDH1 vaccine in newly diagnosed glioma (dated by TCRdb to the early 2020s). Study-level background: The roughly 33 treated patients were approximately 60% male and approximately 40% female, with a mean age of approximately 40 years. Prior to enrollment, patients had been given standard therapy consisting of radiotherapy alone, temozolomide alone, or radiochemotherapy with temozolomide, with the combination given to most patients. Peripheral blood was drawn at six visits: V03 (baseline), V05, V07, V10, V12 and V13. Longitudinal TCRB deep sequencing was performed for roughly 24 treated patients wherever samples were available for exploratory analyses. What the work shows at the level of the full study, not this receptor alone: Immune responses induced by the vaccine were seen in roughly 92% of patients across multiple MHC alleles. PBMC samples for TCRB deep sequencing were selected based on availability. Pseudoprogression appeared unrelated to alterations in the top peripheral T cell clonotypes detected by TCRB sequencing. The authors stated that sample limitations prevented analyses of patient blood samples from being reproduced.

The CDR3 holds 13 amino acids from the cysteine to the phenylalanine. CDR3 DNA is the only sequence kept; it has 39 bases, read in frame from the first base. Taken from the germline V gene (reference sequence), the CDR1 and CDR2 loops are PRHDT and FYEKMQ. The junction carries 13 bases between V and J, which are trimmed by 5 bases and 8 bases respectively. Comment on this clone: The antigen it binds to is not known. Base-call qualities are not available, and no considerably larger clone is one nucleotide away.

The library was built by means of the immunoSEQ multiplex PCR assay. The hsTCRB Kit was used according to the manufacturer's protocol to amplify rearranged TCR beta chain sequences. An Illumina MiSeq was used to sequence the TCRB libraries. Concerning the study's data processing: The proprietary platform of the kit vendor was used for demultiplexing, trimming and gene mapping. As stored in TCRdb, this immuneACCESS dataset retains in-frame rearrangements with V and J assigned. A fraction of the clones does not appear; measured against another copy, unresolved V genes explain less than half of the discrepancy, and the remainder lacks a known reason. V, J and clone size derive from that table, while D and trimming were established from the DNA sequence. The sample table records 60,000 to 75,000 clones; approximately 82% of these occur just once. The top ten hold about 4.8% of the sample. The time point label, as the study defines it: baseline, week 1 (first vaccination visit). Reading the label with the study, this specimen's treatment or condition is: pre-vaccination baseline after standard-of-care therapy. All donors had newly diagnosed IDH1-mutant astrocytomas of WHO grade 3 or 4 that showed loss of nuclear ATRX. The samples were drawn from NOA16, a multicentre, single-arm, open-label phase I trial in Germany that tested a mutant IDH1 peptide vaccine in humans for the first time. Visit V03 blood draws served as the baseline sample for immunogenicity testing. Genomic DNA for TCRB sequencing was isolated from EDTA blood with the DNeasy Blood and Tissue Kit.

The TCR sequence derives from a woman aged 18-35 years with glioma. Some clones in this sample may be carry-over from other donors' samples. The sequenced sample was peripheral blood mononuclear cells (PBMCs), obtained from a glioma patient treated with radiotherapy, temozolomide or both. The sequence links TRBV13 to TRBJ2-1; the D assignment is uncertain and may be TRBD1 or TRBD2, with 7 bases supporting each. The CDR3 protein sequence reads: CASSKSGGDEQFF. The nucleotide sequence reads TGTGCCAGCAGCAAATCAGGGGGGGATGAGCAGTTCTTC. Supplemented by the reference TRBV13 and TRBJ2-1 proteins around the CDR3, the complete variable domain is AAGVIQSPRHLIKEKRETATLKCYPIPRHDTVYWYQQGPGQDPQFLISFYEKMQSDKGSIPDRFSAQQFSDYHSELNMSSLELGDSALYFCASSKSGGDEQFFGPGTRLTVL.